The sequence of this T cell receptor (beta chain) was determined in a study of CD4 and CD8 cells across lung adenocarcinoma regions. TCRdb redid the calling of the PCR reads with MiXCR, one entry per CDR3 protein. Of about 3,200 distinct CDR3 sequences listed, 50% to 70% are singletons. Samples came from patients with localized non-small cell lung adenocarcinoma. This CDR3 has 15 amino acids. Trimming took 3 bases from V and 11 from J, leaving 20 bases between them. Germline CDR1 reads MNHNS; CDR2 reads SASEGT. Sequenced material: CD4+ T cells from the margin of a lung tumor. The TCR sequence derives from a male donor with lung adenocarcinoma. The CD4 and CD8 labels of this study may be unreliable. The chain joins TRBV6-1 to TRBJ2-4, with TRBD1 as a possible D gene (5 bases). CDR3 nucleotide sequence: TGTGCCAGCAGTGAGGGGCTGTGCGCCAACAATGTTCAGTACTTC. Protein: CASSEGLCANNVQYF.